This passage covers 6 T cell receptor beta chains from one sample sequenced in a study of cytomegalovirus exposure and HLA in healthy donors. Researchers ran the PCR with 60 Vbeta and 13 Jbeta primers. The data were produced by immunoSEQ multiplex PCR, yet TCRdb's version contains in-frame clones alone and is incomplete. The sample includes about 110,000 clones, around 66% of them seen just once. Sequencing input: PBMCs. The receptors derive from a man aged 18 to 29 in good health and CMV-seropositive.

The chain is built from TRBV5-6 and TRBJ1-1; D is perhaps TRBD1 (5 bases). The germline V gene encodes CDR1 SGHDT and CDR2 YYEEEE. V was shortened by 0 bases and J by 6 bases, with 12 bases between the two germline ends. The CDR3 has 14 residues. The CDR3 DNA is TGTGCCAGCAGCTTGGGGAGGGGAGTGGCTGAAGCTTTCTTT. Encoded protein: CASSLGRGVAEAFF.

This sequence joins TRBV7-2 and TRBJ1-1; 10 bases map to TRBD1. The germline CDR1 and CDR2 sequences are SGHTA and FQGNSA. V shed 7 bases and J 6 bases; nucleotides not matched to a gene: 8. The CDR3 contains 14 residues. The CDR3 loop reads CASNPTGGVSEAFF. CDR3 in DNA: TGTGCCAGCAACCCGACAGGGGGCGTCTCTGAAGCTTTCTTT.

CDR3 coding DNA: TGTGCCAGCAGTGAATCCCCCTCTTTTGGGGGGGCAGGAGAGACCCAGTACTTC. This sequence encodes CASSESPSFGGAGETQYF. This chain uses TRBV25-1 with TRBJ2-5, with a weak D call TRBD2 (7 bases). V was shortened by 1 base and J by 4 bases, with 22 bases between the two germline ends. The CDR3 loop spans 18 amino acids. Germline V gene sequence: CDR1 MGHDK, CDR2 SYGVNS.

As concerns this clone: At one end, the junction sequence differs from germline, possibly due to a read error. This sample includes further DNA sequences coding for the same CDR3. The chain uses TRBV6-5 and TRBJ1-2, with 7 bases identical to TRBD1. Germline V lookup: CDR1 MNHEY, CDR2 SVGAGI. The CDR3 length is 14 residues. CDR3 coding DNA: TGTGCCAGTAGTTACTCAGTCGACAGGGCTGGCTACACCTTC. Translating it yields CASSYSVDRAGYTF.

The chain couples TRBV28 to TRBJ1-1, with D uncertain. Germline CDR1 reads MDHEN; CDR2 reads SYDVKM. Trimming took 5 bases from V and 0 from J, leaving 16 bases between them. The CDR3 is made up of 16 amino acids. The CDR3 protein is CASSPYPTGVNTEAFF. The CDR3, as DNA: TGTGCCAGCAGTCCGTACCCCACGGGAGTGAACACTGAAGCTTTCTTT.

J is TRBJ2-3 and V is TRBV11-2; the match to TRBD2 covers 7 bases. CDR3 length: 17 residues. J lost 2 bases, V lost 5 bases, and 13 bases had no gene match. CDR1 is SGHAT and CDR2 is FQNNGV in the germline V gene. This chain's CDR3 is CASSPTPGLVYTDTQYF. CDR3 coding DNA: TGTGCCAGCAGCCCCACTCCCGGACTAGTCTACACAGATACGCAGTATTTT.